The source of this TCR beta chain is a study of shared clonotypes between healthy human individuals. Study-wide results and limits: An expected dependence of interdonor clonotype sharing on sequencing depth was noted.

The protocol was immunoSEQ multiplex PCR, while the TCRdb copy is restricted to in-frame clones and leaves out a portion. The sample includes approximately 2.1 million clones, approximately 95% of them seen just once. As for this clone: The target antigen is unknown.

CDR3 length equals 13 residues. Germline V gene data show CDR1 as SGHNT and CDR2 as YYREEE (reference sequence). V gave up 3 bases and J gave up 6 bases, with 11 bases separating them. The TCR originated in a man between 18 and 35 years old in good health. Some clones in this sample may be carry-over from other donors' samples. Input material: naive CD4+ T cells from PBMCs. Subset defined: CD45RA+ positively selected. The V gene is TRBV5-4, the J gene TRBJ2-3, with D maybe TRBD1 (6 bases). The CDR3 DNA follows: TGTGCCAGCAGCTCAACTGACAGGGATACGCAGTATTTT. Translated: CASSSTDRDTQYF. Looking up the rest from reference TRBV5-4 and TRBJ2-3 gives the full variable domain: ETGVTQSPTHLIKTRGQQVTLRCSSQSGHNTVSWYQQALGQGPQFIFQYYREEENGRGNFPPRFSGLQFPNYSSELNVNALELDDSALYLCASSSTDRDTQYFGPGTRLTVL.